This TCR beta chain was recorded in a study of cytomegalovirus exposure and HLA in healthy donors. The CDR3 extends over 12 amino acids. In germline, CDR1 is SGHTA, CDR2 FQGTGA. Germline trimming cut 3 bases from V and 6 bases from J; bases unmatched to any gene: 2. Study conclusions and caveats: Later analysis revealed greater clonal expansion in HLA-associated TCR beta chains than in equally common others. Near-uniform donor sequencing depth was presumed by presence/absence analyses. A highly shared variant cluster was judged a likely technical artifact. For TCR beta chains, V- and J-gene trimming was later linked to a missense DCLRE1C variant.

Vbeta (60) and Jbeta (13) primers were used in the PCR. The method was immunoSEQ multiplex PCR; TCRdb's version includes in-frame clones alone and lacks a portion of them. The sample includes around 170,000 clones, almost 80% of them seen just once. About this clone: Its antigen is undetermined.

The V gene is TRBV7-3, the J gene TRBJ2-7; TRBD1 matches 7 bases. The clonotype originates from a male donor in good health and CMV-seronegative. Source material: PBMCs. The CDR3 bases are TGTGCCAGCAGCTTGGCAGGGGGCGAGCAGTACTTC. Translating gives CASSLAGGEQYF.